This TCR beta chain was sequenced during a study of CXCR3-negative and CXCR3-positive naive CD8 T cells. UMI-labeled 5' RACE TRB cDNA libraries were prepared from the cells. No DNA is given; TCRdb re-called the 5' RACE reads and lists each CDR3 protein once. Listed are 49,000 or so distinct CDR3 sequences; around 0.51% falls within the top ten. Per the germline V gene, CDR1 is ENHRY and CDR2 is SYGVKD. The CDR3 has 15 amino acids. CD8+ T cell subsets were each sorted in triplicate, approximately 270,000 cells apiece. General study results and limits: The majority of assays used fresh PBMCs, and CXCR3 expression partially decreased after cryopreservation. Comparison of naive cells showed more hydrophobic TRB CDR3s in CXCR3-positive than in CXCR3-negative naive cells. Naive cells that were CXCR3-negative or CXCR3-positive used TRBV-TRBJ genes alike, while memory cells diverged.

To note about this clonotype: Its antigen is as yet unknown.

The rearrangement uses TRBV10-3 and TRBJ1-1; with no DNA, the TCRdb D assignment of TRBD1 cannot be verified. The clonotype comes from a human donor in good health. Some clones in this sample may be carry-over from other donors' samples. The specimen was naive CXCR3+ CD8+ T cells from blood. Subset given: CD45RO-CCR7+CD27+CD95- naive CD8+ T cells expressing CXCR3 (TNR3+). The CDR3 loop reads CAISESFGGYTEAFF.